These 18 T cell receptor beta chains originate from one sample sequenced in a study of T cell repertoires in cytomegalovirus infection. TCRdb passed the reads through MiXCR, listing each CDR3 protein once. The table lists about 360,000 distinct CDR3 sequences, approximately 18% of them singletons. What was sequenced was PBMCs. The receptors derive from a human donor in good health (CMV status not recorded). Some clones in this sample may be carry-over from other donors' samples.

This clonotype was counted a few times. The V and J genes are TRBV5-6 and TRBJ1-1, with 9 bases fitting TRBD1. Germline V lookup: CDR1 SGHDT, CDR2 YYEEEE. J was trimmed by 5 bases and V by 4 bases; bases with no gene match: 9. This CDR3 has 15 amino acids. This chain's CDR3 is CASSPDTGGPTEAFF. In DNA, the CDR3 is TGTGCCAGCAGCCCAGACACAGGGGGCCCGACTGAAGCTTTCTTT.

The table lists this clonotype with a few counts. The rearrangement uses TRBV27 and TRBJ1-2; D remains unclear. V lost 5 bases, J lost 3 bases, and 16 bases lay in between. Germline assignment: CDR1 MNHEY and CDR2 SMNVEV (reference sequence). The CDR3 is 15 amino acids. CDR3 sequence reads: CASSIDPGGDYGYTF. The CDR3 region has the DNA TGTGCCAGCAGTATTGACCCGGGCGGGGACTATGGCTACACCTTC.

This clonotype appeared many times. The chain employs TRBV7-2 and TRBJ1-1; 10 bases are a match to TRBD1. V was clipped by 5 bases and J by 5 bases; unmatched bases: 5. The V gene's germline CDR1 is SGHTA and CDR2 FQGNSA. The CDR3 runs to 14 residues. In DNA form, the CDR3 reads TGTGCCAGCAGCATAGACAGGGGGCGGACTGAAGCTTTCTTT. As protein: CASSIDRGRTEAFF.

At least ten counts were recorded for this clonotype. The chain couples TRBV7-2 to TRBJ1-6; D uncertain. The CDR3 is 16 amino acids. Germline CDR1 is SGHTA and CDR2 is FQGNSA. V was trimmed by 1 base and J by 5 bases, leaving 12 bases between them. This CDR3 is CASSLEEGFNNSPLHF. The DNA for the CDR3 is TGTGCCAGCAGCTTAGAGGAAGGTTTTAATAATTCACCCCTCCACTTT.

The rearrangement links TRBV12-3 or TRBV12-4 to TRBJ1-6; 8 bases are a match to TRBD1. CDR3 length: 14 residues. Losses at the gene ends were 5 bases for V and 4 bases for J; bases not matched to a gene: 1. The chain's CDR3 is CASSRTGYNSPLHF. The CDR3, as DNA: TGTGCCAGCAGTAGGACAGGGTATAATTCACCCCTCCACTTT.

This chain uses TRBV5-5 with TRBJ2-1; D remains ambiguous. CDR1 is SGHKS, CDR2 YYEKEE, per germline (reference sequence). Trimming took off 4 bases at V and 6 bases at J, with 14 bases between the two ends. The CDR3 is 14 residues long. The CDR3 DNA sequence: TGTGCCAGCAGCCAGCAAAGTCTGGGCAATGAGCAGTTCTTC. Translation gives CASSQQSLGNEQFF.

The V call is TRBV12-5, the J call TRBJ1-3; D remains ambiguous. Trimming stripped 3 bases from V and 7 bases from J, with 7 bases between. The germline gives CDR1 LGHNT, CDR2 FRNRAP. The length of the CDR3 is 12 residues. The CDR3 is CASGLLLNTIYF. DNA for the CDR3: TGTGCTAGTGGTTTATTGCTGAACACCATATATTTT.

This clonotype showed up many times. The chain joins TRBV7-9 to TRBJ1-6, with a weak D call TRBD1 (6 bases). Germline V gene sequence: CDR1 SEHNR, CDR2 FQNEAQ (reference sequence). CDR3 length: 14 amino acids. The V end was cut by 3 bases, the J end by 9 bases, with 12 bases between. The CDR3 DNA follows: TGTGCCAGCAGCTTTGCCAGGGGTTTTTCACCCCTCCACTTT. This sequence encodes CASSFARGFSPLHF.

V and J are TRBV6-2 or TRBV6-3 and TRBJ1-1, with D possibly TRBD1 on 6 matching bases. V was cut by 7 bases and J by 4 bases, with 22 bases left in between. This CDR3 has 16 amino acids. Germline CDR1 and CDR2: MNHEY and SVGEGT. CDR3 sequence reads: CASNPLGGGRFTEAFF. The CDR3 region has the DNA TGTGCCAGCAACCCCCTTGGGGGGGGGCGTTTCACTGAAGCTTTCTTT.

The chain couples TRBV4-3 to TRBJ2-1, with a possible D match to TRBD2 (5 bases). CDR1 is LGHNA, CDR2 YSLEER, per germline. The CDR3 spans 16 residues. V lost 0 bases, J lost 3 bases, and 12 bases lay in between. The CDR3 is CASSQDFEGRYNEQFF. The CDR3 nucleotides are TGCGCCAGCAGCCAAGATTTCGAGGGTCGCTACAATGAGCAGTTCTTC.

The CDR3 coding sequence is TGTGCCAGCAGCGAACAGGGACGCGGGTCCTACAATGAGCAGTTCTTC. It is translated as CASSEQGRGSYNEQFF. The chain couples TRBV7-9 to TRBJ2-1; tentatively, D is TRBD1 (6 bases). The CDR3 totals 16 residues. V was trimmed by 5 bases and J by 1 base, leaving 15 bases between them. Looked up from germline, CDR1 is SEHNR and CDR2 is FQNEAQ (reference sequence).

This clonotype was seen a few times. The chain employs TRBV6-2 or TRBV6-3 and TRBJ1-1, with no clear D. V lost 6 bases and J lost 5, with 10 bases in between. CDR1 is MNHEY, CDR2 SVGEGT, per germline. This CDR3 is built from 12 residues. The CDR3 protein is CASSRVRTEAFF. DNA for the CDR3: TGTGCCAGCAGCCGCGTTAGGACTGAAGCTTTCTTT.

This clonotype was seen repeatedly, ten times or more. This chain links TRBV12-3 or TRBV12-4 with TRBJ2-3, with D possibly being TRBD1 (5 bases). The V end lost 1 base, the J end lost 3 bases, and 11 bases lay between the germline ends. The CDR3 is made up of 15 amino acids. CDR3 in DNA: TGTGCCAGCAGTTTAGAGGGGATTCGGACAGATACGCAGTATTTT. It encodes CASSLEGIRTDTQYF.

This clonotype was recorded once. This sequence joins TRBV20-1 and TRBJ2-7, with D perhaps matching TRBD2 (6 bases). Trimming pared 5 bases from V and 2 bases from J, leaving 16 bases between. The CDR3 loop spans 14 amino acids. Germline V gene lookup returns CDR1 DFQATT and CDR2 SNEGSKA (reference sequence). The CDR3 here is CSAVSGTGAYEQYF. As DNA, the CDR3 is TGCAGTGCTGTTTCCGGGACGGGGGCCTACGAGCAGTACTTC.

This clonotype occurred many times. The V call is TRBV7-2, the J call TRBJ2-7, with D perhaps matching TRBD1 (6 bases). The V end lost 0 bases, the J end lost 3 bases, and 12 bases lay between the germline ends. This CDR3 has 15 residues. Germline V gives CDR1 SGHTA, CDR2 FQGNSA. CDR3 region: CASSLARQGIYEQYV. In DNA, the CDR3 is TGTGCCAGCAGCTTAGCGCGGCAGGGGATCTACGAGCAGTACGTC.

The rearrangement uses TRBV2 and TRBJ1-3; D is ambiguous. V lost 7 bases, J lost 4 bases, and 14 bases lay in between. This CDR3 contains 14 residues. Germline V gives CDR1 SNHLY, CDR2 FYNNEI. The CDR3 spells CASMKEGSGNTIYF. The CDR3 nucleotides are TGTGCCAGCATGAAGGAGGGATCGGGAAACACCATATATTTT.

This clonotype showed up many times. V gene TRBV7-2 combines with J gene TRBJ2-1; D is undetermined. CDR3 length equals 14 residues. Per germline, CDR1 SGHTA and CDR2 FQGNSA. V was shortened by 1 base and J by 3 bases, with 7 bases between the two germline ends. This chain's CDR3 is CASSLGSVYNEQFF. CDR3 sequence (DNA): TGTGCCAGCAGCTTAGGGTCGGTCTACAATGAGCAGTTCTTC.

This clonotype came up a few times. DNA of the CDR3: TGCAGCGTGGGAACAGGGGGCGATCAGCCCCAGCATTTT. This translates into CSVGTGGDQPQHF. V gene TRBV29-1 combines with J gene TRBJ1-5, with TRBD1 matching 9 bases. Germline CDR1 SQVTM, CDR2 ANQGSEA. This CDR3 is built from 13 residues. V shed 6 bases and J 5 bases; nucleotides not matched to a gene: 5.